These T cell receptor beta chains were read from a single sample in a study of sequential checkpoint blockade in melanoma. The assay was immunoSEQ multiplex PCR, and TCRdb's table has in-frame clones only and misses some. This sample yields about 40,000 clones, of which roughly 90% are seen a single time; approximately 12% belongs to the top ten. Material: CD8+ T cells sorted from blood (inferred from file names), obtained from a patient given nivolumab and ipilimumab in sequence. The source of these receptors is a human donor with melanoma. Each CDR3 is given with its conserved first and last residue. A D gene is named only where the DNA matches it firmly. Only some rows state a clone size, as once, few, many or a class for expanded clones.

.,.,TRBJ1-1,11,TRBV7-2,CASSLGRGAFF,TGTGCCAGCAGCTTAGGAAGAGGAGCTTTCTTT
.,TRBD2,TRBJ2-5,16,TRBV25-1,CASSERLAGVEETQYF,TGTGCCAGCAGTGAAAGGCTAGCGGGAGTGGAAGAGACCCAGTACTTC
.,TRBD2,TRBJ2-1,17,TRBV7-8,CASSSNTLAGSYNEQFF,TGTGCCAGCAGCTCCAACACTCTAGCGGGTTCTTACAATGAGCAGTTCTTC
few,TRBD1,TRBJ1-2,14,TRBV7-6,CASSRQGGADGYTF,TGTGCCAGCAGCCGACAGGGCGGGGCGGATGGCTACACCTTC
.,.,TRBJ2-7,17,TRBV9,CASSVGSSRYLSYEQYF,TGTGCCAGCAGCGTAGGCTCCTCCCGGTACTTATCCTACGAGCAGTACTTC
.,.,TRBJ1-4,13,TRBV7-8,CASSLRGDEKLFF,TGTGCCAGCAGCTTACGAGGAGATGAAAAACTGTTTTTT
.,TRBD1,TRBJ1-5,15,TRBV5-6,CASSLGGGNGQPQHF,TGTGCCAGCAGCTTAGGAGGGGGCAATGGACAGCCCCAGCATTTT
.,.,TRBJ1-2,13,TRBV2,CASIDRLPNGYTF,TGTGCCAGCATCGACAGGCTGCCTAATGGCTACACCTTC
.,.,TRBJ1-1,17,TRBV27,CASSLKTRNLEDTEAFF,TGTGCCAGCAGTTTAAAGACAAGGAACCTGGAGGACACTGAAGCTTTCTTT
.,.,TRBJ1-2,15,TRBV27,CASSYGGRFNYGYTF,TGTGCCAGCAGTTACGGAGGACGGTTTAACTATGGCTACACCTTC
.,.,TRBJ2-1,13,TRBV9,CASSTSSYNEQFF,TGTGCCAGCAGCACGAGCTCCTACAATGAGCAGTTCTTC
.,.,TRBJ2-7,14,TRBV6-5,CASSYSTASYEQYF,TGTGCCAGCAGTTACTCGACAGCTTCCTACGAGCAGTACTTC
.,TRBD2,TRBJ2-1,18,TRBV13,CASSPQSSGSSLYNEQFF,TGTGCCAGCAGCCCCCAGTCTAGCGGGAGCTCTCTCTACAATGAGCAGTTCTTC
few,.,TRBJ2-7,14,TRBV28,CASSLPSSVVEQYF,TGTGCCAGCAGTTTACCCTCTTCGGTAGTTGAGCAGTACTTC
.,.,TRBJ2-2,13,TRBV9,CASDSENTGELFF,TGTGCCAGCGATAGCGAGAACACCGGGGAGCTGTTTTTT
.,.,TRBJ2-2,17,TRBV30,CAWSGIAGLLGTGELFF,TGTGCCTGGAGTGGGATTGCGGGGCTCCTTGGGACCGGGGAGCTGTTTTTT
.,.,TRBJ2-1,15,TRBV6-4,CASSEIGGAYNEQFF,TGTGCCAGCAGTGAGATAGGAGGAGCCTACAATGAGCAGTTCTTC
.,.,TRBJ2-1,14,TRBV19,CASSITTVGNEQFF,TGTGCCAGTAGTATCACTACTGTTGGGAATGAGCAGTTCTTC
.,TRBD2,TRBJ2-3,15,TRBV6-4,CASSDSSGTTDTQYF,TGTGCCAGCAGTGACTCTAGCGGGACCACAGATACGCAGTATTTT
.,.,TRBJ2-7,15,TRBV9,CASSVGQASSYEQYF,TGTGCCAGCAGCGTAGGACAGGCAAGCTCCTACGAGCAGTACTTC
.,TRBD1,TRBJ1-1,14,TRBV7-3,CASSLSSGGTEAFF,TGTGCCAGCAGCTTAAGCTCAGGGGGTACTGAAGCTTTCTTT
.,.,TRBJ2-3,15,TRBV6-1,CASTPGERGTDTQYF,TGTGCCAGTACCCCGGGAGAAAGGGGCACAGATACGCAGTATTTT
.,.,TRBJ1-1,15,TRBV11-2,CASRGIFGGYTEAFF,TGTGCCAGCAGGGGGATCTTTGGGGGGTACACTGAAGCTTTCTTT
.,TRBD1,TRBJ2-1,14,TRBV5-1,CASSETGSYNEQFF,TGCGCCAGCAGCGAGACAGGGTCATACAATGAGCAGTTCTTC
.,.,TRBJ2-7,14,TRBV14,CASSYRGQPYEQYF,TGTGCCAGCAGCTATCGGGGACAACCCTACGAGCAGTACTTC
few,.,TRBJ2-4,15,TRBV27,CASSPNRVAKNIQYF,TGTGCCAGCAGTCCAAACAGGGTAGCCAAAAACATTCAGTACTTC
.,TRBD1,TRBJ1-1,13,TRBV4-2,CASSHGTGTEAFF,TGTGCCAGCAGCCATGGGACAGGTACTGAAGCTTTCTTT
.,.,TRBJ2-3,14,TRBV9,CASSVSGGTDTQYF,TGTGCCAGCAGCGTAAGCGGCGGCACAGATACGCAGTATTTT
once,TRBD2,TRBJ2-1,15,TRBV5-1,CASSLAVGLADEQFF,TGCGCCAGCAGCTTGGCCGTAGGACTAGCGGATGAGCAGTTCTTC
.,.,TRBJ1-1,13,TRBV11-1,CASSRQKNTEAFF,TGTGCCAGCAGCCGACAGAAGAACACTGAAGCTTTCTTT
.,.,TRBJ2-7,15,TRBV7-3,CASSLQTGGTYEQYF,TGTGCCAGCAGCCTACAGACAGGAGGAACCTACGAGCAGTACTTC
.,.,TRBJ1-1,13,TRBV19,CASSIGQNTEAFF,TGTGCCAGTAGTATCGGTCAGAACACTGAAGCTTTCTTT
once,.,TRBJ2-1,15,TRBV7-3,CASSLLSSSYNEQFF,TGTGCCAGCAGCTTACTCTCCAGCTCCTACAATGAGCAGTTCTTC
once,.,TRBJ2-1,15,TRBV9,CASSIAPVGDNEQFF,TGTGCCAGCAGCATAGCACCGGTAGGAGACAATGAGCAGTTCTTC
once,.,TRBJ2-2,12,TRBV10-2,CASSRYTGELFF,TGCGCCAGCAGCAGGTACACCGGGGAGCTGTTTTTT
.,.,TRBJ2-5,13,TRBV7-9,CASSFGSQETQYF,TGTGCCAGCAGCTTTGGCAGCCAAGAGACCCAGTACTTC
.,.,TRBJ1-5,13,TRBV2,CASSEGPSPTQHF,TGTGCCAGCAGTGAAGGCCCGTCCCCTACCCAGCATTTT
.,TRBD1,TRBJ2-3,12,TRBV29-1,CSVTGVVDTQYF,TGCAGCGTGACAGGGGTTGTAGATACGCAGTATTTT
.,TRBD2,TRBJ2-7,16,TRBV19,CATSPGLAGGAYEQYF,TGTGCCACTTCACCGGGACTAGCGGGAGGGGCCTACGAGCAGTACTTC
.,TRBD1,TRBJ2-1,15,TRBV14,CASSDDRGPYNEQFF,TGTGCCAGCAGCGACGACAGGGGACCCTACAATGAGCAGTTCTTC
few,.,TRBJ1-3,15,TRBV7-9,CASSLGGGSGNTIYF,TGTGCCAGCAGCTTAGGAGGGGGTTCTGGAAACACCATATATTTT
.,TRBD1,TRBJ2-2,13,TRBV5-4,CASSLTGPGELFF,TGTGCCAGCAGCCTGACAGGGCCCGGGGAGCTGTTTTTC
.,TRBD2,TRBJ2-1,16,TRBV19,CASSIWSGRAETEQFF,TGTGCCAGTAGTATATGGAGCGGGAGGGCGGAAACTGAGCAGTTCTTC
.,TRBD2,TRBJ2-3,19,TRBV5-1,CASSPQGARLAGVEDTQYF,TGCGCCAGCAGCCCGCAGGGGGCTAGGCTAGCGGGAGTAGAAGATACGCAGTATTTT
.,.,TRBJ2-1,15,TRBV7-9,CASSLVPSSYNEQFF,TGTGCCAGCAGCTTAGTCCCGAGCTCCTACAATGAGCAGTTCTTC
.,.,TRBJ1-2,13,TRBV29-1,CSVEGGSGYGYTF,TGCAGCGTTGAAGGTGGCTCGGGATATGGCTACACCTTC
.,.,TRBJ2-7,16,TRBV11-2,CASSFLHGRGLREQYF,TGTGCCAGCAGCTTCCTCCATGGCAGGGGATTACGCGAGCAGTACTTC
.,.,TRBJ2-1,16,TRBV7-8,CASSLAHRGVYNEQFF,TGTGCCAGCAGCTTAGCACACCGAGGTGTCTACAATGAGCAGTTCTTC
.,TRBD2,TRBJ2-1,15,TRBV19,CASSIISGGYNEQFF,TGTGCCAGTAGTATAATCAGCGGGGGGTACAATGAGCAGTTCTTC
once,.,TRBJ1-1,14,TRBV30,CAWTSRHPNTEAFF,TGTGCCTGGACCTCGAGGCACCCGAACACTGAAGCTTTCTTT
once,.,TRBJ1-6,13,TRBV9,CASSVNSGSPLHF,TGTGCCAGCAGCGTAAATTCGGGTTCACCCCTCCACTTT
.,TRBD1,TRBJ2-1,16,TRBV5-1,CASSLAGTGVLREQFF,TGCGCCAGCAGCTTGGCCGGGACAGGGGTTCTCCGTGAGCAGTTCTTC
.,.,TRBJ2-5,17,TRBV19,CASSLRAGQRNQETQYF,TGTGCCAGTAGTCTACGGGCGGGACAGCGAAACCAAGAGACCCAGTACTTC
.,.,TRBJ2-2,13,TRBV6-6,CASRTLNTGELFF,TGTGCCAGCAGGACACTTAACACCGGGGAGCTGTTTTTT